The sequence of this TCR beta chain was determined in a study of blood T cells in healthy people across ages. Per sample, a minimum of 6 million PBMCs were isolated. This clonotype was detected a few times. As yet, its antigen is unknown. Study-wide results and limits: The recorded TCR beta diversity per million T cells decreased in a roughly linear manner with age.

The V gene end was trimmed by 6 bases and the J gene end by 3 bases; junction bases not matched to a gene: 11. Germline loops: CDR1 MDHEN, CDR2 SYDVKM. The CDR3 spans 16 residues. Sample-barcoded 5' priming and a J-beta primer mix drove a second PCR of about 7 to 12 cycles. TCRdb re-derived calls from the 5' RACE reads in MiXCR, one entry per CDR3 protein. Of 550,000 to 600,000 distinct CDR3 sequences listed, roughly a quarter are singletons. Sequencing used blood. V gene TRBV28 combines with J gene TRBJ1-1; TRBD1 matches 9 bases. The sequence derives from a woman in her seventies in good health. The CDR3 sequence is CASRRDREGLYTEAFF. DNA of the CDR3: TGTGCCAGCAGGCGGGACAGGGAGGGTTTATACACTGAAGCTTTCTTT. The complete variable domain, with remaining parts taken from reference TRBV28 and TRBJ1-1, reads DVKVTQSSRYLVKRTGEKVFLECVQDMDHENMFWYRQDPGLGLRLIYFSYDVKMKEKGDIPEGYSVSREKKERFSLILESASTNQTSMYLCASRRDREGLYTEAFFGQGTRLTVV.